This TCR beta chain is from a study of blood T cell repertoires in COVID-19. On the study more broadly: Acute and convalescent COVID-19 samples came from the United States, Italy and Spain. PBMCs, B-cell-depleted T cells, or T cells provided the cDNA or gDNA that made up the material.

The germline V gene has CDR1 LNHDA and CDR2 SQIVND (reference sequence). CDR3 size: 14 residues. V lost 5 bases and J lost 6; bases outside the gene matches: 8. As processed by the authors: Estimates of nucleated cell counts were drawn from the amplification of reference gene primers. Libraries were prepared by immunoSEQ multiplex PCR; TCRdb keeps only in-frame clonotypes and omits some of them. That table is the source of V, J and clone size, and D and trimming were worked out from the DNA. Of 65,000 to 80,000 clones listed, approximately 80% are singletons. This chain uses TRBV19 with TRBJ2-7; the match to TRBD1 covers 9 bases. Material for sequencing was peripheral blood. This clonotype was obtained from a human donor in a cohort sampled during active COVID-19. Here the CDR3 reads CASSGQGRVSEQYF. DNA for the CDR3: TGTGCCAGTAGTGGACAGGGGAGAGTTAGCGAGCAGTACTTC. Full variable domain (outside the CDR3, taken from reference TRBV19 and TRBJ2-7): DGGITQSPKYLFRKEGQNVTLSCEQNLNHDAMYWYRQDPGQGLRLIYYSQIVNDFQKGDIAEGYSVSREKKESFPLTVTSAQKNPTAFYLCASSGQGRVSEQYFGPGTRLTVT.